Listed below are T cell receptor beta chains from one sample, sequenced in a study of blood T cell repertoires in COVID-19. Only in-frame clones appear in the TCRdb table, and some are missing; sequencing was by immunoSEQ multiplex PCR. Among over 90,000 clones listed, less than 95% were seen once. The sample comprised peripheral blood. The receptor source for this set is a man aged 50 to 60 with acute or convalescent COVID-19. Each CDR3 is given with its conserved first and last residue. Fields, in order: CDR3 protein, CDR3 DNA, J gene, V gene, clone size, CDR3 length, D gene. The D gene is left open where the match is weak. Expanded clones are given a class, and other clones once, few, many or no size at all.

CDR3 protein: CAISEASGRARNEQFF
CDR3 DNA: TGTGCCATCAGTGAGGCTAGCGGGAGGGCCAGGAATGAGCAGTTCTTC
J gene: TRBJ2-1
V gene: TRBV10-3
clone size: .
CDR3 length: 16
D gene: TRBD2

CDR3 protein: CASSDGIARADTQYF
CDR3 DNA: TGTGCCAGCAGTGATGGAATAGCGAGGGCAGATACGCAGTATTTT
J gene: TRBJ2-3
V gene: TRBV2
clone size: .
CDR3 length: 15
D gene: .

CDR3 protein: CASSLEGAGVSSGANVLTF
CDR3 DNA: TGCGCCAGCAGCTTGGAGGGGGCAGGGGTTAGCTCTGGGGCCAACGTCCTGACTTTC
J gene: TRBJ2-6
V gene: TRBV5-1
clone size: .
CDR3 length: 19
D gene: TRBD1

CDR3 protein: CASSYDGSTEAFF
CDR3 DNA: TGTGCCAGCAGTTACGATGGGAGCACTGAAGCTTTCTTT
J gene: TRBJ1-1
V gene: TRBV6-5
clone size: .
CDR3 length: 13
D gene: .

CDR3 protein: CASGLVLGEDSNQPQHF
CDR3 DNA: TGTGCTAGTGGTTTGGTACTGGGGGAGGATAGCAATCAGCCCCAGCATTTT
J gene: TRBJ1-5
V gene: TRBV12-5
clone size: .
CDR3 length: 17
D gene: .

CDR3 protein: CASSGEGQGRNSPLHF
CDR3 DNA: TGTGCCAGCAGTGGGGAGGGACAGGGGAGGAATTCACCCCTCCACTTT
J gene: TRBJ1-6
V gene: TRBV6-1
clone size: .
CDR3 length: 16
D gene: TRBD1

CDR3 protein: CASGLDRLAEPYNEQFF
CDR3 DNA: TGTGCTAGTGGTTTGGACCGACTAGCGGAGCCATACAATGAGCAGTTCTTC
J gene: TRBJ2-1
V gene: TRBV12-5
clone size: once
CDR3 length: 17
D gene: TRBD2

CDR3 protein: CASSFSRRGETQYF
CDR3 DNA: TGTGCCAGCAGCTTCAGTCGGCGGGGAGAGACCCAGTACTTC
J gene: TRBJ2-5
V gene: TRBV7-9
clone size: .
CDR3 length: 14
D gene: .

CDR3 protein: CASKGTGFVEQYF
CDR3 DNA: TGTGCCAGTAAGGGGACAGGGTTTGTCGAGCAGTACTTC
J gene: TRBJ2-7
V gene: TRBV19
clone size: once
CDR3 length: 13
D gene: TRBD1

CDR3 protein: CASSLSPTGTTLQETQYF
CDR3 DNA: TGTGCCAGCAGCTTATCTCCGACCGGGACTACTCTTCAAGAGACCCAGTACTTC
J gene: TRBJ2-5
V gene: TRBV7-7
clone size: few
CDR3 length: 18
D gene: TRBD2

CDR3 protein: CASSPRQDGYGYTF
CDR3 DNA: TGTGCCAGCTCACCAAGGCAGGATGGGTATGGCTACACCTTC
J gene: TRBJ1-2
V gene: TRBV18
clone size: once
CDR3 length: 14
D gene: .

CDR3 protein: CASSPTSGSIYEQYF
CDR3 DNA: TGTGCCAGCTCACCGACTAGCGGGAGTATCTACGAGCAGTACTTC
J gene: TRBJ2-7
V gene: TRBV18
clone size: .
CDR3 length: 15
D gene: TRBD2

CDR3 protein: CASSLGGINEKLFF
CDR3 DNA: TGTGCCAGCAGTTTGGGGGGGATTAATGAAAAACTGTTTTTT
J gene: TRBJ1-4
V gene: TRBV28
clone size: .
CDR3 length: 14
D gene: .

CDR3 protein: CASSPVGWRDEYF
CDR3 DNA: TGTGCCAGCAGCCCCGTTGGGTGGCGGGATGAGTACTTC
J gene: TRBJ2-7
V gene: TRBV12-3/TRBV12-4
clone size: .
CDR3 length: 13
D gene: .

CDR3 protein: CASSQDITGNYGYTF
CDR3 DNA: TGTGCCAGCAGCCAAGATATAACAGGGAACTATGGCTACACCTTC
J gene: TRBJ1-2
V gene: TRBV4-2
clone size: .
CDR3 length: 15
D gene: .

CDR3 protein: CASSLAGEGYGYTF
CDR3 DNA: TGTGCCAGCAGCTTGGCGGGGGAGGGGTATGGCTACACCTTC
J gene: TRBJ1-2
V gene: TRBV5-5
clone size: once
CDR3 length: 14
D gene: .

CDR3 protein: CASSLDGGTSGQETQYF
CDR3 DNA: TGTGCCAGCAGCCTAGACGGGGGGACTAGCGGTCAAGAGACCCAGTACTTC
J gene: TRBJ2-5
V gene: TRBV4-2
clone size: .
CDR3 length: 17
D gene: TRBD2